This T cell receptor (beta chain) was captured by sequencing in a study of T cell changes during pregnancy in multiple sclerosis. Produced via immunoSEQ multiplex PCR; TCRdb's table is partial and in-frame only. The top ten hold around 0.33% of the sample, which has 30,000 to 50,000 clones, approximately 94% seen once. Germline assignment: CDR1 KGHSH and CDR2 LQKENI. Trimming left V 0 bases short and J 3 bases short, with 15 bases between. The length of the CDR3 is 16 residues. Material: CD4+ T cells from peripheral blood mononuclear cells, obtained after pregnancy. The chain is built from TRBV18 and TRBJ2-7; D perhaps matches TRBD1 (5 bases). This sequence originates from a female donor with multiple sclerosis, enrolled in a pregnancy study. The CDR3 coding sequence is TGTGCCAGCTCACCACCTTCAGGGTTCATGGACTACGAGCAGTACTTC. Its protein is CASSPPSGFMDYEQYF.